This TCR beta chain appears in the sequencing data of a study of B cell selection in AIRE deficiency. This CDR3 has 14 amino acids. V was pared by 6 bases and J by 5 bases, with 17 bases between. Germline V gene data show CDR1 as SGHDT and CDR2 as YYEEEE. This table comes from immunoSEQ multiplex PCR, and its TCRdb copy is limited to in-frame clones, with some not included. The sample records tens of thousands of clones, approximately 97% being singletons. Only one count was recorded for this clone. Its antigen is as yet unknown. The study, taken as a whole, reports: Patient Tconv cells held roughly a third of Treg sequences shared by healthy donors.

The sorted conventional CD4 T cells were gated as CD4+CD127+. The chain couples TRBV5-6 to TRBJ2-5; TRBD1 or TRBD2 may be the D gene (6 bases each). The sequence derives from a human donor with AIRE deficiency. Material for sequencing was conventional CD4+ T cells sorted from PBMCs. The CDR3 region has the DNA TGTGCCAGCACCCGGGCCTTAGGGGGGGAGACCCAGTACTTC. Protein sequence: CASTRALGGETQYF.